These 28 T cell receptor beta chains share one sample of origin, sequenced in a study of cytomegalovirus exposure and HLA in healthy donors. Use of 60 Vbeta and 13 Jbeta primers characterized the PCR. Clones were sequenced by immunoSEQ multiplex PCR, and TCRdb holds only the in-frame ones, with some missing. The top ten clones hold 3.5% of a sample with around 150,000 clones, roughly 80% of them seen once. Sequencing was carried out using PBMCs. The receptor set was obtained from a human donor in good health.

This rearrangement joins TRBV19 to TRBJ2-1; 9 nucleotides align to TRBD2. Germline lookup yields CDR1 LNHDA and CDR2 SQIVND (reference sequence). The CDR3 runs to 16 residues. V was clipped by 3 bases and J by 7 bases; unmatched bases: 10. CDR3 in amino acids: CASSMFGGRASNEQFF. The CDR3 DNA follows: TGTGCCAGTAGTATGTTCGGCGGGAGGGCCTCAAATGAGCAGTTCTTC.

This clone was counted between two and nine times. The V gene is TRBV21-1, the J gene TRBJ2-7; TRBD2, the table's D call, was not compared with the DNA. TRBV21-1 is shown as a pseudogene. The CDR3 covers 14 residues. The CDR3 DNA is TGTGCCTCAAGGTGGACGGGAGACTCGGGAGAGCAGTACTTC. Encoded protein: CASRWTGDSGEQYF.

The V and J genes are TRBV29-1 and TRBJ1-1; D is possibly TRBD1 (5 bases). This CDR3 is 12 amino acids long. V was clipped by 7 bases and J by 4 bases, with 13 bases between them. Germline V gene data show CDR1 as SQVTM and CDR2 as ANQGSEA. CDR3 residues: CSGGGGGTEAFF. The CDR3 DNA follows: TGCAGCGGGGGGGGTGGGGGCACTGAAGCTTTCTTT.

The chain recombines TRBV11-2 with TRBJ2-1, with TRBD1 as a possible D gene (5 bases). Germline V gene data show CDR1 as SGHAT and CDR2 as FQNNGV. CDR3 length: 14 residues. V lost 4 bases, J lost 8 bases, and 15 bases lay in between. The CDR3 here is CASSSPDIRDEQFF. Written as DNA, the CDR3 is TGTGCCAGCAGCTCGCCGGACATTAGAGATGAGCAGTTCTTC.

The gene calls are TRBV19 and TRBJ1-5; possible D gene TRBD1, 5 bases. The V gene lost 4 bases and the J gene lost 3 bases, with 10 bases spanning the gap. CDR1 and CDR2 from the germline V gene are LNHDA and SQIVND (reference sequence). The length of the CDR3 is 14 residues. Here the CDR3 reads CASSTDTYNQPQHF. The CDR3 DNA follows: TGTGCCAGTAGTACGGACACTTACAATCAGCCCCAGCATTTT.

This chain uses TRBV4-3 with TRBJ1-2; D call uncertain. V was shortened by 5 bases and J by 4 bases, with 14 bases between the two germline ends. Germline V gene data show CDR1 as LGHNA and CDR2 as YSLEER. The length of the CDR3 is 14 residues. The CDR3 nucleotides read TGCGCCAGCAGCTCCACGTCTGGGAGCTATGGCTACACCTTC. Its protein is CASSSTSGSYGYTF.

This sequence joins TRBV29-1 and TRBJ1-2; 9 nucleotides match TRBD1. With 0 bases clipped from V and 7 bases from J, the junction kept 9 bases outside the gene matches. Germline V gene data show CDR1 as SQVTM and CDR2 as ANQGSEA. The CDR3 spans 15 residues. CDR3 in amino acids: CSVEDTGTGNFGYTF. The CDR3, as DNA: TGCAGCGTTGAAGATACCGGGACAGGGAATTTTGGCTACACCTTC.

The V call is TRBV28, the J call TRBJ2-3; the match to TRBD2 covers 7 bases. Germline CDR1 MDHEN, CDR2 SYDVKM. The CDR3 is 16 amino acids. V dropped 3 bases and J dropped 0; count of bases not matched to a gene: 6. The CDR3 loop is CASSFSTSASTDTQYF. The CDR3 DNA follows: TGTGCCAGCAGTTTTAGTACTAGCGCAAGCACAGATACGCAGTATTTT. Together with reference TRBV28 and TRBJ2-3, the CDR3 gives the full variable domain: DVKVTQSSRYLVKRTGEKVFLECVQDMDHENMFWYRQDPGLGLRLIYFSYDVKMKEKGDIPEGYSVSREKKERFSLILESASTNQTSMYLCASSFSTSASTDTQYFGPGTRLTVL.

This clone was detected only a few times. The V and J genes are TRBV15 and TRBJ2-2, with a possible D match to TRBD1 (6 bases). Trimming stripped 1 base from V and 6 bases from J, with 9 bases between. There are 14 residues in the CDR3. Looked up from germline, CDR1 is LNHNV and CDR2 is YYDKDF (reference sequence). CDR3 coding DNA: TGTGCCACCAGCAGAGCAGGGGCGGCCGGGGAGCTGTTTTTT. Translated, it gives CATSRAGAAGELFF.

V gene TRBV19 combines with J gene TRBJ2-1; a weak D match, TRBD2 (6 bases). V was clipped by 10 bases and J by 7 bases, with 17 bases between them. Germline assignment: CDR1 LNHDA and CDR2 SQIVND (reference sequence). The CDR3 is made up of 13 amino acids. The CDR3 DNA follows: TGTGCCACCCGATTTCTAGCGACAAATGAGCAGTTCTTC. Translating gives CATRFLATNEQFF.

The chain carries TRBV9 and TRBJ2-3; 9 bases agree with TRBD2. The CDR3 totals 18 residues. J gave up 3 bases and V 4 bases, and 15 bases lay outside the gene matches. The germline gives CDR1 SGDLS, CDR2 YYNGEE. CDR3 amino acids: CASSPGTSPVPNTDTQYF. CDR3 in DNA: TGTGCCAGCAGCCCGGGGACTAGCCCGGTCCCGAATACAGATACGCAGTATTTT.

The CDR3 region is CASSLTVGQGAYEQYF. In nucleotides, the CDR3 is TGCGCCAGCAGCTTGACCGTGGGGCAGGGGGCCTACGAGCAGTACTTC. The V gene is TRBV5-1, the J gene TRBJ2-5; 7 nucleotides agree with TRBD1. The end of the DNA is better explained by TRBJ2-7, so the J call may be wrong. The CDR3 runs to 16 residues. Germline CDR1 and CDR2: SGHRS and YFSETQ.

J is TRBJ1-5 and V is TRBV5-8, with 7 bases lining up with TRBD1. In germline, CDR1 is SGHTS, CDR2 YDEGEE. This CDR3 comprises 17 residues. With V trimmed by 2 bases and J by 4 bases, 12 bases remained unmatched. The CDR3 reads CASSLILNRGFNQPQHF. In DNA, the CDR3 is TGTGCCAGCAGCTTAATCCTAAACAGGGGTTTTAATCAGCCCCAGCATTTT.

The chain links TRBV11-2 to TRBJ2-7, with TRBD2 matching over 10 bases. Looked up from germline, CDR1 is SGHAT and CDR2 is FQNNGV. V was pared by 3 bases and J by 3 bases, with 5 bases of the junction left unmatched. The CDR3 is 15 residues long. This chain's CDR3 is CASSFRAGGDYEQYF. CDR3 nucleotide sequence: TGTGCCAGCAGCTTCCGAGCGGGGGGGGACTACGAGCAGTACTTC.

This chain links TRBV30 with TRBJ1-1, with a tentative D call TRBD1 (6 bases). Trimming left V 4 bases short and J 9 bases short, with 15 bases between. Germline CDR1 GTSNPN, CDR2 SVGIG (reference sequence). CDR3 size: 12 residues. The CDR3 loop reads CAWTLGTRKAFF. CDR3 DNA sequence: TGTGCCTGGACCCTGGGGACACGTAAAGCTTTCTTT.

This chain uses TRBV7-2 with TRBJ2-3, with 13 bases lining up with TRBD2. From germline, CDR1 is SGHTA and CDR2 FQGNSA. V lost 4 bases to trimming and J lost 3 bases; unmatched junction nucleotides: 7. The CDR3 length is 17 residues. For the CDR3, the DNA is TGTGCCAGCAGCTGGCGGACTAGCGGGGGAGTAACAGATACGCAGTATTTT. Translated: CASSWRTSGGVTDTQYF.

The V call is TRBV5-1, the J call TRBJ1-2; a weak D match, TRBD1 (5 bases). Trimming shortened V by 1 base and J by 5 bases, and 6 bases separated the two germline ends. Germline CDR1 is SGHRS and CDR2 is YFSETQ. This CDR3 comprises 12 residues. This CDR3 is CASSLQGYGYTF. The CDR3, as DNA: TGCGCCAGCAGCTTGCAGGGTTATGGCTACACCTTC.

The chain joins TRBV30 to TRBJ1-2, with D tentatively TRBD1 (5 bases). V gave up 6 bases and J gave up 3 bases, with 14 bases separating them. Germline V lookup: CDR1 GTSNPN, CDR2 SVGIG (reference sequence). This CDR3 comprises 13 residues. In DNA form, the CDR3 reads TGTGCCTGCCACGGTGGGGGGGACTATGGCTACACCTTC. Protein: CACHGGGDYGYTF.

This rearrangement joins TRBV18 to TRBJ2-5, with D tentatively TRBD2 (6 bases). Germline CDR1 KGHSH, CDR2 LQKENI. V was cut by 0 bases and J by 4 bases, with 12 bases left in between. The CDR3 consists of 15 residues. The DNA for the CDR3 is TGTGCCAGCTCACCACCGGGGGGTCCGGGAGAGACCCAGTACTTC. Its translation: CASSPPGGPGETQYF.

This chain uses TRBV7-9 with TRBJ2-7; 12 nucleotides align to TRBD2. This CDR3 comprises 14 residues. The V gene end was trimmed by 0 bases and the J gene end by 7 bases; junction bases not matched to a gene: 1. Germline CDR1 and CDR2: SEHNR and FQNEAQ (reference sequence). This CDR3 is CASSLALAGGEQYF. The CDR3 nucleotides are TGTGCCAGCAGCTTAGCACTAGCGGGAGGAGAGCAGTACTTC. Full variable domain (rest looked up from reference TRBV7-9 and TRBJ2-7): DTGVSQNPRHKITKRGQNVTFRCDPISEHNRLYWYRQTLGQGPEFLTYFQNEAQLEKSRLLSDRFSAERPKGSFSTLEIQRTEQGDSAMYLCASSLALAGGEQYFGPGTRLTVT.

The rearrangement links TRBV27 to TRBJ2-2, with TRBD2 matching over 10 bases. V was pared by 8 bases and J by 6 bases, with 9 bases of the junction left unmatched. There are 15 residues in the CDR3. In germline, CDR1 is MNHEY, CDR2 SMNVEV (reference sequence). CDR3 in DNA: TGTGCCAGCTCCCAGGTCCTAGCGGGAGCCGGGGAGCTGTTTTTT. This sequence encodes CASSQVLAGAGELFF.

This rearrangement joins TRBV5-4 to TRBJ2-7; a possible D gene is TRBD1 (6 bases). Trimming removed 0 bases at V and 2 bases at J, with 18 bases between. The length of the CDR3 is 17 residues. CDR1 and CDR2 from the germline V gene are SGHNT and YYREEE (reference sequence). The CDR3 spells CASSLGWVGTTTYEQYF. DNA for the CDR3: TGTGCCAGCAGCTTGGGTTGGGTCGGGACAACAACCTACGAGCAGTACTTC.

The chain combines TRBV7-2 with TRBJ2-7; D perhaps matches TRBD1 (6 bases). V dropped 1 base and J dropped 4 bases, with 11 bases sitting between them. CDR3 length equals 14 residues. The germline V gene encodes CDR1 SGHTA and CDR2 FQGNSA. As DNA, the CDR3 is TGTGCCAGCAGCTTAGGCGGCAGGGGTTACGAGCAGTACTTC. Translation gives CASSLGGRGYEQYF.

With regard to this clone: Compared with germline, one end of the junction differs, possibly owing to a read error. The rearrangement joins TRBV27 to TRBJ1-2; TRBD1 is a possible D gene (5 bases). The germline V gene has CDR1 MNHEY and CDR2 SMNVEV (reference sequence). The CDR3 length is 18 residues. The CDR3 coding sequence is TGTGCCAGCAGTTTCCGGAAGGGTCAACCCGACAGCTACTATGGCTACCCCTTC. Its protein is CASSFRKGQPDSYYGYPF.

The chain is built from TRBV19 and TRBJ2-2, with D perhaps matching TRBD1 (6 bases). The germline CDR1 and CDR2 sequences are LNHDA and SQIVND (reference sequence). The CDR3 sequence is 18 residues long. V was trimmed by 5 bases and J by 4 bases, leaving 23 bases between them. CDR3 protein: CASSPARRRTGFTGELFF. DNA of the CDR3: TGTGCCAGTAGTCCCGCCCGCCGACGAACAGGGTTCACCGGGGAGCTGTTTTTT.

In this sample, this clone turned up a few times. J is TRBJ1-1 and V is TRBV7-8; D is possibly TRBD1 (6 bases). Germline V CDR1 and CDR2: SGHVS, FQNEAQ. With 5 bases removed from V and 3 bases from J, the gap between germline ends came to 19 bases. The length of the CDR3 is 16 residues. The CDR3 reads CASSHYLTGSDTEAFF. The CDR3 coding sequence is TGTGCCAGCAGCCACTACCTCACAGGGTCGGACACTGAAGCTTTCTTT. Looking up the rest from reference TRBV7-8 and TRBJ1-1 gives the full variable domain: GAGVSQSPRYKVAKRGQDVALRCDPISGHVSLFWYQQALGQGPEFLTYFQNEAQLDKSGLPSDRFFAERPEGSVSTLKIQRTQQEDSAVYLCASSHYLTGSDTEAFFGQGTRLTVV.

Comment on this clone: Additional DNA sequences in this sample encode the identical CDR3. The J gene is TRBJ2-7, the V gene TRBV6-1; 7 bases match TRBD1. The junction had 2 bases not matched to a gene; V was cut back by 3 bases and J by 0 bases. The germline V gene has CDR1 MNHNS and CDR2 SASEGT. The CDR3 sequence is 14 residues long. The CDR3 sequence is CASSEGDSSYEQYF. CDR3 in DNA: TGTGCCAGCAGTGAGGGGGACAGCTCCTACGAGCAGTACTTC.

The chain recombines TRBV28 with TRBJ2-3, with 13 bases identical to TRBD2. Germline V gene sequence: CDR1 MDHEN, CDR2 SYDVKM. With V trimmed by 2 bases and J by 1 base, 9 bases remained unmatched. This CDR3 comprises 19 residues. The CDR3 DNA sequence: TGTGCCAGCAGTTTAGAAGCGGGGACTAGCGGGACCGGCACAGATACGCAGTATTTT. Protein: CASSLEAGTSGTGTDTQYF.